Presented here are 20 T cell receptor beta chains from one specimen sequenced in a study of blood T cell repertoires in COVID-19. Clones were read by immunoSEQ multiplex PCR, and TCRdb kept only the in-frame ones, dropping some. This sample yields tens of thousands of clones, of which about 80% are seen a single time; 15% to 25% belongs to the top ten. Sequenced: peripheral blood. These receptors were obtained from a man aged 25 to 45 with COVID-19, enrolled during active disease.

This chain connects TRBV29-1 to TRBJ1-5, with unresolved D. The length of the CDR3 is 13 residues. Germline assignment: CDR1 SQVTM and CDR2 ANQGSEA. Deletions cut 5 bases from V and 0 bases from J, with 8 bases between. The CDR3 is CSVRRDSNQPQHF. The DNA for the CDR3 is TGCAGCGTTCGACGGGATAGCAATCAGCCCCAGCATTTT. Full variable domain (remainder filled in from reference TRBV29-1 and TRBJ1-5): SAVISQKPSRDICQRGTSLTIQCQVDSQVTMMFWYRQQPGQSLTLIATANQGSEATYESGFVIDKFPISRPNLTFSTLTVSNMSPEDSSIYLCSVRRDSNQPQHFGDGTRLSIL.

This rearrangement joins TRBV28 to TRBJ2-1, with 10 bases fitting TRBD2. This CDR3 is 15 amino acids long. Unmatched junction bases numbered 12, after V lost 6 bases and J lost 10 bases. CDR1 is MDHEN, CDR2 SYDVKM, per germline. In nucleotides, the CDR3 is TGTGCCAGCAGGCTATCCGTAGCGGGAGGCTTGGAGCAGTTCTTC. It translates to CASRLSVAGGLEQFF.

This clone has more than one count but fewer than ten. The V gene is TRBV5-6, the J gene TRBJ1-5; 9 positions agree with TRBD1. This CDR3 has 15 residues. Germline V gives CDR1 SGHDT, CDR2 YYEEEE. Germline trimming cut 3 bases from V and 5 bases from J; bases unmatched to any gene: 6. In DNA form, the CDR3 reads TGTGCCAGCAGCTCTTCGGACAGGGGACATCAGCCCCAGCATTTT. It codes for CASSSSDRGHQPQHF.

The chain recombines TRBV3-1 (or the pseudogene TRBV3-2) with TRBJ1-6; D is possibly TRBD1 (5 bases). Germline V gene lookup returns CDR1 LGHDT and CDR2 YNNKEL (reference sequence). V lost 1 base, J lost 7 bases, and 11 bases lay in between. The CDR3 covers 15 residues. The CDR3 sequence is CASSQAEGVNSPLHF. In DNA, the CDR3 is TGTGCCAGCAGCCAAGCGGAAGGGGTAAATTCACCCCTCCACTTT.

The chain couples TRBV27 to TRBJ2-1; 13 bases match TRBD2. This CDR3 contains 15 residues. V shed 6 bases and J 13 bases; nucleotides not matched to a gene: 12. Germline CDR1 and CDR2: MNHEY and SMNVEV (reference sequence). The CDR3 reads CASRTGLAGRSDQFF. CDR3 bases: TGTGCCAGCAGGACGGGACTAGCGGGACGTTCGGATCAGTTCTTC.

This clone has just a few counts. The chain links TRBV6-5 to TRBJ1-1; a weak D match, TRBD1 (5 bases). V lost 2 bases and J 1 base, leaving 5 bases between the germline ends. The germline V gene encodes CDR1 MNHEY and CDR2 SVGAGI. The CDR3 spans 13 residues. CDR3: CASSYQGNTEAFF. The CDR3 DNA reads TGTGCCAGCAGTTACCAGGGGAACACTGAAGCTTTCTTT.

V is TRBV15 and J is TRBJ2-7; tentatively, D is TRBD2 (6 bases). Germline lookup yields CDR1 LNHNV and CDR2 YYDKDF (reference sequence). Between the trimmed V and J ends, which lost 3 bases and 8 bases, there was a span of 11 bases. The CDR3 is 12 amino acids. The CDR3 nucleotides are TGTGCCACCAGCAGGGGACTCTTCAAGCAGTACTTC. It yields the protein CATSRGLFKQYF.

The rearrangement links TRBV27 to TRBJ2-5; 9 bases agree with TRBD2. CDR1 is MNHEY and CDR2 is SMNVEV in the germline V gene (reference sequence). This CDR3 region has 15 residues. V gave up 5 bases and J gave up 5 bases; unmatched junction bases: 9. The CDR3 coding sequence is TGTGCCAGCAGTCCGTCGACTAGCGGTGGGGAGACCCAGTACTTC. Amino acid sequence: CASSPSTSGGETQYF.

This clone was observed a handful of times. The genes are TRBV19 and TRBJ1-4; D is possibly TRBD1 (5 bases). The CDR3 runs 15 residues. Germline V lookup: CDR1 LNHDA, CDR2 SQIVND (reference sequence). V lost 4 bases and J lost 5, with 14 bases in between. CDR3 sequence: CASSRRGALNEKLFF. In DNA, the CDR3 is TGTGCCAGTAGTAGGAGGGGAGCCTTAAATGAAAAACTGTTTTTT.

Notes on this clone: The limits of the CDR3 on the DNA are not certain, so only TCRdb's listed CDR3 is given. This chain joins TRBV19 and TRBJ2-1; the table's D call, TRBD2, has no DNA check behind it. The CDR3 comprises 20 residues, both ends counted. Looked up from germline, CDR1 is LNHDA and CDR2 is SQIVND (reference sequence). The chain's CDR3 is CASSPIPGGRSGRAYNEQFF.

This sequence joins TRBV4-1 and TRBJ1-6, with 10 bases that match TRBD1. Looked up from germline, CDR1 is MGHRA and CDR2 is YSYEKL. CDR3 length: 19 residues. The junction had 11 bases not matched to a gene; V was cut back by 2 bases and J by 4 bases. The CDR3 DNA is TGCGCCAGCAGCCAATCCTATACAGCGGGACAGGGGTATAATTCACCCCTCCACTTT. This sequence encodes CASSQSYTAGQGYNSPLHF.

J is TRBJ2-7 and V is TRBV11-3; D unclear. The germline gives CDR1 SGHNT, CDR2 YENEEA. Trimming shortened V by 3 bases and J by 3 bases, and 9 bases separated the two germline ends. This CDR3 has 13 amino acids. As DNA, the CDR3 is TGTGCCAGCAGCTTGTACTCTTACTACGAGCAGTACTTC. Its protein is CASSLYSYYEQYF. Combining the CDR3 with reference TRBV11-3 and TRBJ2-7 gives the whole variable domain EAGVVQSPRYKIIEKKQPVAFWCNPISGHNTLYWYLQNLGQGPELLIRYENEEAVDDSQLPKDRFSAERLKGVDSTLKIQPAELGDSAVYLCASSLYSYYEQYFGPGTRLTVT.

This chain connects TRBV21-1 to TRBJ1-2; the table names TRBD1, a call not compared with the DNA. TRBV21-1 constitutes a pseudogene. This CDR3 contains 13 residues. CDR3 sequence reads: CASIKEGQYGYTF. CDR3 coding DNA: TGTGCCAGCATCAAAGAGGGACAGTATGGCTACACCTTC.

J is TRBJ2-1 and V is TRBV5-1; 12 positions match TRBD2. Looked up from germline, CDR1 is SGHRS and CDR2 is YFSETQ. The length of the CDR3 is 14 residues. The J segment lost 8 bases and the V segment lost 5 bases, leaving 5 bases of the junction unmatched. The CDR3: CASSWTSGMHEQFF. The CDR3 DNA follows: TGCGCCAGCAGTTGGACTAGCGGGATGCATGAGCAGTTCTTC.

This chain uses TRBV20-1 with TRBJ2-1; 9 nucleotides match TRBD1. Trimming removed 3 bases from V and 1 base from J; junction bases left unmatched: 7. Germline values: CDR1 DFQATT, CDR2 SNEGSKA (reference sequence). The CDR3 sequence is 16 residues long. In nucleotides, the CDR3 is TGCAGTGCTAGTAACCCACAGGGGGCTTCCTACAATGAGCAGTTCTTC. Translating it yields CSASNPQGASYNEQFF.

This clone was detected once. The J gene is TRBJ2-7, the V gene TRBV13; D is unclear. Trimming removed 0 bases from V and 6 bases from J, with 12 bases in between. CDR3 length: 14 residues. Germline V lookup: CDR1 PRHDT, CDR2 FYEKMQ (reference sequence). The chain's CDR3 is CASSLGQKGSEQYF. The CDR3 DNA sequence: TGTGCCAGCAGCTTAGGACAGAAAGGTTCCGAGCAGTACTTC. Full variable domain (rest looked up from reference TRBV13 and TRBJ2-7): AAGVIQSPRHLIKEKRETATLKCYPIPRHDTVYWYQQGPGQDPQFLISFYEKMQSDKGSIPDRFSAQQFSDYHSELNMSSLELGDSALYFCASSLGQKGSEQYFGPGTRLTVT.

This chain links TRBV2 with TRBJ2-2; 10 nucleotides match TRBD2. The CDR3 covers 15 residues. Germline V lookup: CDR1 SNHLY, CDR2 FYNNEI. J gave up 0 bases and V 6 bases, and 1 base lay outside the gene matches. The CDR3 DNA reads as TGTGCCAGCAGAGGGACTAGCGCGAACACCGGGGAGCTGTTTTTT. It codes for CASRGTSANTGELFF.

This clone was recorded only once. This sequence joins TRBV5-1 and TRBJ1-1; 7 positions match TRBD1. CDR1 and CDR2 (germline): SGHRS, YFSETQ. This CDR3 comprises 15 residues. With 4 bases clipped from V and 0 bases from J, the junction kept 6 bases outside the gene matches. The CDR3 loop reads CASSRTGDLNTEAFF. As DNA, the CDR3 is TGCGCCAGCAGCCGCACAGGGGACCTGAACACTGAAGCTTTCTTT. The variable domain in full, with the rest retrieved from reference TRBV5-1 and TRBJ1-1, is KAGVTQTPRYLIKTRGQQVTLSCSPISGHRSVSWYQQTPGQGLQFLFEYFSETQRNKGNFPGRFSGRQFSNSRSEMNVSTLELGDSALYLCASSRTGDLNTEAFFGQGTRLTVV.

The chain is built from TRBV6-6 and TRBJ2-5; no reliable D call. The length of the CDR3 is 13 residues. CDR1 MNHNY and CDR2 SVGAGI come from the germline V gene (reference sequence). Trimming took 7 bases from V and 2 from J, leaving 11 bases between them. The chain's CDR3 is CASNQLPQETQYF. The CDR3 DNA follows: TGTGCCAGCAATCAACTGCCTCAAGAGACCCAGTACTTC.

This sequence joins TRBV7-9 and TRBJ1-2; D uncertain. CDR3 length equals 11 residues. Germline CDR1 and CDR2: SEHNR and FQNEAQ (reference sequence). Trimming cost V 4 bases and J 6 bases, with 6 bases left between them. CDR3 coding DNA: TGTGCCAGCAGCTCCGAGGATGGCTACACCTTC. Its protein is CASSSEDGYTF.